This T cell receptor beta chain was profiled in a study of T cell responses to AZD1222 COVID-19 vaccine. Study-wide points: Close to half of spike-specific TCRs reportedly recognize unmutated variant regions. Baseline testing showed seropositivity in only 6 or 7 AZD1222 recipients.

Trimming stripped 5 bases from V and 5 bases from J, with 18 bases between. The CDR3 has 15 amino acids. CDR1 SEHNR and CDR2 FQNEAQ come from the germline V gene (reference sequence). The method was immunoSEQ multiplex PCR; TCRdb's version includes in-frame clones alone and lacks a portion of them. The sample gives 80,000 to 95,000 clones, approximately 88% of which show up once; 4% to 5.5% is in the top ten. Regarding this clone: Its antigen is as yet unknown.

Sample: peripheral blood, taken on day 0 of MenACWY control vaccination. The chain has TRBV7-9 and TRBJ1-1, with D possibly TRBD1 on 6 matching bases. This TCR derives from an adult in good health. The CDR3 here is CASSVDQGRWTEAFF. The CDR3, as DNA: TGTGCCAGCAGCGTGGACCAGGGGAGGTGGACTGAAGCTTTCTTT. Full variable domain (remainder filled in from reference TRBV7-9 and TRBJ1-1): DTGVSQNPRHKITKRGQNVTFRCDPISEHNRLYWYRQTLGQGPEFLTYFQNEAQLEKSRLLSDRFSAERPKGSFSTLEIQRTEQGDSAMYLCASSVDQGRWTEAFFGQGTRLTVV.